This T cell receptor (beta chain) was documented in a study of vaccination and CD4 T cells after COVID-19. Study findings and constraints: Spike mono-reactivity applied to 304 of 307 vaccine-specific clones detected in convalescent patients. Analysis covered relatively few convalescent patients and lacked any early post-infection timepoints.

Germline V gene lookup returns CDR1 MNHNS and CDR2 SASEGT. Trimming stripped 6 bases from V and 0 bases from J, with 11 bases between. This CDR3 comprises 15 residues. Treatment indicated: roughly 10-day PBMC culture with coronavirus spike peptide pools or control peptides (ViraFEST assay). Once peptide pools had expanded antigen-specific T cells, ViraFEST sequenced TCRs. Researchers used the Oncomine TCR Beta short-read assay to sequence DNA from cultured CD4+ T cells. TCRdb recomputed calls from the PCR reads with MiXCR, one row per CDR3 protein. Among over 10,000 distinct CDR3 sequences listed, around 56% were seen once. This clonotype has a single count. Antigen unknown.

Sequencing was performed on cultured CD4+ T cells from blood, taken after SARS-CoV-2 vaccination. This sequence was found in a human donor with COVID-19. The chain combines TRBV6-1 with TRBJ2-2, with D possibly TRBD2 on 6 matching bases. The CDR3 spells CASSSGGANTGELFF. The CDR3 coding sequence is TGTGCCAGCAGCAGCGGAGGGGCGAACACCGGGGAGCTGTTTTTT.